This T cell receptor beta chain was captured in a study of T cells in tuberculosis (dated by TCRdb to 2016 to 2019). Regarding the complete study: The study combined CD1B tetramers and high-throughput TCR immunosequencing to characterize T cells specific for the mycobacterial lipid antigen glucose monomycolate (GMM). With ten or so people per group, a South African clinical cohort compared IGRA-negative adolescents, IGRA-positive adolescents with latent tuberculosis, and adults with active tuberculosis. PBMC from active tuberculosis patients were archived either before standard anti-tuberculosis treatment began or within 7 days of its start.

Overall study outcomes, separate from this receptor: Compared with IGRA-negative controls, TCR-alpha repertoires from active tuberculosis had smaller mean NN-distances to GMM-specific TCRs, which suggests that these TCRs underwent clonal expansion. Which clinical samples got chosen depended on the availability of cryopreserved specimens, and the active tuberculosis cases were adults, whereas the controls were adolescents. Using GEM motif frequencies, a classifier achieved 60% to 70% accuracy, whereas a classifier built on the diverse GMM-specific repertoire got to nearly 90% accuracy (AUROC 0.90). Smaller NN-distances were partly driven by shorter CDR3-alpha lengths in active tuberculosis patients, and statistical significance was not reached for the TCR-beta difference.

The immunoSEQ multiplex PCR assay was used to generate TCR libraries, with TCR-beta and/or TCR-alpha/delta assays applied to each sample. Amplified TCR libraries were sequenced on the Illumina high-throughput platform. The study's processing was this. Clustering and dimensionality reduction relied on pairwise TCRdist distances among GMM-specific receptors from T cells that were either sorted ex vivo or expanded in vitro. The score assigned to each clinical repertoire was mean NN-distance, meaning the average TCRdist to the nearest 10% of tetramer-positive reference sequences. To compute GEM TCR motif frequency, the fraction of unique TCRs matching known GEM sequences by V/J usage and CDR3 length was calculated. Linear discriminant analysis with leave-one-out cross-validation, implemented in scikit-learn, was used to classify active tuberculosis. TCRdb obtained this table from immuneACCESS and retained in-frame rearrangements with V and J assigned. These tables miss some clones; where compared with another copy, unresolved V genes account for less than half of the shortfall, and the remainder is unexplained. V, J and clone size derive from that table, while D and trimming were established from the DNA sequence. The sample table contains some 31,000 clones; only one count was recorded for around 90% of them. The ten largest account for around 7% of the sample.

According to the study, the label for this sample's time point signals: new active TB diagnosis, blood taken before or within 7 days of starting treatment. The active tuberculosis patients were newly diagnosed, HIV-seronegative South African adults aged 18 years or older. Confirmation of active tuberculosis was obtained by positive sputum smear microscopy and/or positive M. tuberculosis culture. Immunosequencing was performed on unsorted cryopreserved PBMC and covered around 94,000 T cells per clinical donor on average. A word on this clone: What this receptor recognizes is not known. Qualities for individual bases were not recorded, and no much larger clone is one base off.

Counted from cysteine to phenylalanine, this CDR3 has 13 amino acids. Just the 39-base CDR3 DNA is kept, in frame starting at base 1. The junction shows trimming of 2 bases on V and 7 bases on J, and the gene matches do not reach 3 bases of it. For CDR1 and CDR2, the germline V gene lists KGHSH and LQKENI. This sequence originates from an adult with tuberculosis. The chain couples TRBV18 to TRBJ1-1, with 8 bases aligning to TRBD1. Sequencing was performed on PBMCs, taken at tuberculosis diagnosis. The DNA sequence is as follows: TGTGCCAGCTCACCAGGAGGACAGGGTGAAGCTTTCTTT. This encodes CASSPGGQGEAFF.